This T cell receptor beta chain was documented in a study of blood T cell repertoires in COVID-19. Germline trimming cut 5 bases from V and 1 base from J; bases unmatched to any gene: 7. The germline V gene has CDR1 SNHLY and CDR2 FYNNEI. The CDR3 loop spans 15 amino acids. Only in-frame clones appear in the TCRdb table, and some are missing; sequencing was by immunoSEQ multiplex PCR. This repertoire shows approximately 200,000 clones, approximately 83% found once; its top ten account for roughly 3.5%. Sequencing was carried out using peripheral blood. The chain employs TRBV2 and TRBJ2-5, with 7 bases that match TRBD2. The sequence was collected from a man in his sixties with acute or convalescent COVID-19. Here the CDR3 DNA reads TGTGCCAGCAGTCCTAAATGGACTAGCCAAGAGACCCAGTACTTC. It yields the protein CASSPKWTSQETQYF.